This passage covers 5 T cell receptor beta chains from one sample sequenced in a study of CXCR3-negative and CXCR3-positive naive CD8 T cells. The TRB libraries of cDNA were built by UMI-labeled 5' RACE. TCRdb re-called the 5' RACE reads and catalogs CDR3 proteins one per entry, DNA excluded. The table counts tens of thousands of distinct CDR3 sequences; approximately 1% lies in the top ten. What was sequenced was naive CXCR3- CD8+ T cells from blood. Subset of the sample: CD45RO-CCR7+CD27+CD95- naive CD8+ T cells lacking CXCR3 (TNR3-). The receptors originated from a human donor in good health. Some clones in this sample may be carry-over from other donors' samples.

The chain uses TRBV7-9 and TRBJ1-4; TCRdb's D call, TRBD1, is unchecked because there is no DNA. This CDR3 is 17 amino acids long. The V gene's germline CDR1 is SEHNR and CDR2 FQNEAQ (reference sequence). The CDR3 is CASSFGDATATNEKLFF.

V usage is TRBV5-1 and J usage is TRBJ1-3; TCRdb's D gene call, TRBD1, goes unchecked for lack of DNA. The CDR3 covers 16 residues. CDR1 is SGHRS and CDR2 is YFSETQ in the germline V gene. The CDR3 sequence is CASSDGQGLSGNTIYF. The complete variable domain, with remaining parts taken from reference TRBV5-1 and TRBJ1-3, reads KAGVTQTPRYLIKTRGQQVTLSCSPISGHRSVSWYQQTPGQGLQFLFEYFSETQRNKGNFPGRFSGRQFSNSRSEMNVSTLELGDSALYLCASSDGQGLSGNTIYFGEGSWLTVV.

Here the CDR3 reads CASSHPGGPSYNEQFF. The chain employs TRBV11-2 and TRBJ2-1; there is no DNA to check the TCRdb D call of TRBD1. CDR3 length: 16 residues. Germline CDR1 SGHAT, CDR2 FQNNGV.

The rearrangement links TRBV29-1 to TRBJ2-7. CDR3 size: 14 residues. Germline values: CDR1 SQVTM, CDR2 ANQGSEA. CDR3 in amino acids: CSVKGLRSSYEQYF.

The CDR3 sequence: CSVRRLAGGPNEQFF. The V gene is TRBV29-1, the J gene TRBJ2-1; TCRdb calls TRBD2, which cannot be checked without DNA. From germline, CDR1 is SQVTM and CDR2 ANQGSEA. The CDR3 loop spans 15 amino acids.